The 28 T cell receptor beta chains below were found in one sample sequenced in a study of T-cell reconstitution after alpha-beta-depleted transplantation in children. It was with unique molecular identifiers that the TCRbeta library was prepared. TCRdb recomputed calls from the PCR reads with MiXCR, one row per CDR3 protein. The sample holds about 98,000 distinct CDR3 sequences, around 6.1% seen once. The sample here was PBMCs, mostly from graft donor cells, taken 60 days after TCRalphabeta/CD19-depleted stem cell transplant. These receptors were obtained from a female patient aged 2 to 10 who had a stem cell transplant for Fanconi anemia, so the T cells may come from the graft donor.

This clonotype was detected ten times or more. The V call is TRBV30, the J call TRBJ2-5, with D possibly being TRBD1 (6 bases). Trimming took 0 bases from V and 2 from J, leaving 10 bases between them. Germline CDR1 is GTSNPN and CDR2 is SVGIG (reference sequence). This CDR3 has 14 amino acids. The CDR3: CAWSVADSQETQYF. CDR3 DNA sequence: TGTGCCTGGAGTGTTGCGGACAGTCAAGAGACCCAGTACTTC.

The sample holds many counts of this clonotype. V is TRBV4-2 and J is TRBJ2-3; no reliable D call. The CDR3 consists of 13 residues. Germline assignment: CDR1 LGHNA and CDR2 YNFKEQ. Trimming removed 0 bases at V and 4 bases at J, with 5 bases between. This CDR3 is CASSQDGADTQYF. CDR3 in DNA: TGTGCCAGCAGCCAAGATGGCGCAGATACGCAGTATTTT.

This clonotype was counted many times. This sequence joins TRBV10-3 and TRBJ1-2, with unresolved D. The CDR3 sequence is 11 residues long. V lost 3 bases, J lost 8 bases, and 7 bases lay in between. CDR1 ENHRY and CDR2 SYGVKD come from the germline V gene. The DNA of the CDR3 is TGTGCCATCAGTGACGAGGAAGGCTACACCTTC. Protein sequence: CAISDEEGYTF.

At least ten counts were recorded for this clonotype. The chain recombines TRBV5-1 with TRBJ2-3; D may be TRBD2 (5 bases). V was pared by 2 bases and J by 4 bases, with 23 bases between. The CDR3 spans 18 residues. The germline V gene has CDR1 SGHRS and CDR2 YFSETQ. DNA of the CDR3: TGCGCCAGCAGCTTTACCCGACCGTCACGGGGTAGCGCAGATACGCAGTATTTT. Amino acid sequence: CASSFTRPSRGSADTQYF.

This clonotype was counted many times. The chain uses TRBV27 and TRBJ2-7, with a possible D match to TRBD2 (6 bases). The germline V and J ends were trimmed by 3 bases and 7 bases, with 19 bases remaining between them. The CDR3 extends over 15 amino acids. CDR1 and CDR2 (germline): MNHEY, SMNVEV (reference sequence). The CDR3 region has the DNA TGTGCCAGCAGTTTCAGTGCGAACGGGGCGGGAGAGCAGTACTTC. Translating gives CASSFSANGAGEQYF.

This clonotype was detected a few times. The rearrangement uses TRBV7-8 and TRBJ2-5, with D tentatively TRBD2 (5 bases). Trimming shortened V by 2 bases and J by 5 bases, and 12 bases separated the two germline ends. The CDR3 spans 14 residues. The germline V gene encodes CDR1 SGHVS and CDR2 FQNEAQ. In nucleotides, the CDR3 is TGTGCCAGCAGCTTAATGCTAGCTGGGGAGACCCAGTACTTC. Translating gives CASSLMLAGETQYF.

This clonotype was detected many times. The chain recombines TRBV20-1 with TRBJ2-2; 8 positions match TRBD2. The CDR3 consists of 16 residues. With 1 base clipped from V and 2 bases from J, the junction kept 6 bases outside the gene matches. The V gene's germline CDR1 is DFQATT and CDR2 SNEGSKA (reference sequence). CDR3 protein: CSARAGGRINTGELFF. Written as DNA, the CDR3 is TGCAGTGCTAGAGCAGGCGGGAGGATCAACACCGGGGAGCTGTTTTTT.

Many counts were recorded for this clonotype. The chain is built from TRBV7-3 and TRBJ2-2, with no clear D. The CDR3 is made up of 12 amino acids. In germline, CDR1 is SGHTA, CDR2 FQGTGA. V lost 3 bases and J lost 8, with 7 bases in between. Written as DNA, the CDR3 is TGTGCCAGCAGCTTCTCGGATGGGGAGCTGTTTTTT. Translating it yields CASSFSDGELFF.

The chain joins TRBV28 to TRBJ1-5; D gene uncertain. CDR1 MDHEN and CDR2 SYDVKM come from the germline V gene. The CDR3 has 13 amino acids. Trimming removed 8 bases from V and 1 base from J, with 9 bases in between. The CDR3 reads CASGRLSNQPQHF. In DNA, the CDR3 is TGTGCCAGCGGGCGGTTGAGCAATCAGCCCCAGCATTTT.

The chain carries TRBV7-6 and TRBJ2-2; TRBD2 agrees at 8 bases. The CDR3 has 18 amino acids. Germline lookup yields CDR1 SGHVS and CDR2 FNYEAQ. The ends lost 5 bases at V and 4 bases at J; junction bases unmatched: 15. The CDR3 loop is CASSATMGGAGVTGELFF. The DNA of the CDR3 is TGTGCCAGCAGCGCCACGATGGGGGGAGCGGGAGTCACCGGGGAGCTGTTTTTT.

This clonotype appeared a few times. The rearrangement joins TRBV27 to TRBJ2-1; 7 bases are shared with TRBD2. The CDR3 totals 16 residues. CDR1 is MNHEY and CDR2 is SMNVEV in the germline V gene (reference sequence). J gave up 0 bases and V 6 bases, and 8 bases lay outside the gene matches. The DNA of the CDR3 is TGTGCCAGCAGCCAACCGGGACTAAGCTCCTACAATGAGCAGTTCTTC. Its translation is CASSQPGLSSYNEQFF.

The J gene is TRBJ1-3, the V gene TRBV12-3 or TRBV12-4, with 7 bases that match TRBD1. J gave up 0 bases and V 4 bases, and 6 bases lay outside the gene matches. The CDR3 is 16 residues long. The CDR3 reads CASSSGGQSSGNTIYF. CDR3 nucleotides: TGTGCCAGCAGTTCGGGGGGACAGTCCTCTGGAAACACCATATATTTT.

This clonotype has a count of ten or more. The chain uses TRBV6-2 or TRBV6-3 and TRBJ1-1; the D is unclear. The CDR3 has 13 amino acids. Per the germline V gene, CDR1 is MNHEY and CDR2 is SVGEGT. Trimming took 8 bases from V and 1 from J, leaving 11 bases between them. CDR3: CASFAHSNTEAFF. The CDR3 DNA follows: TGTGCCAGCTTCGCTCATTCGAACACTGAAGCTTTCTTT.

This clonotype was seen a handful of times. This chain links TRBV20-1 with TRBJ2-1, with no clear D. The CDR3 is 13 residues long. Between the trimmed V and J ends, which lost 5 bases and 4 bases, there was a span of 12 bases. The germline V gene has CDR1 DFQATT and CDR2 SNEGSKA (reference sequence). The CDR3 nucleotides read TGCAGTGCTGGAAGGCCCCGATACAATGAGCAGTTCTTC. Translating gives CSAGRPRYNEQFF.

This clonotype was detected a few times. V is TRBV29-1 and J is TRBJ1-1, with D uncertain. Germline V gene sequence: CDR1 SQVTM, CDR2 ANQGSEA. Trimming took off 4 bases at V and 1 base at J, with 4 bases between the two ends. The CDR3 extends over 11 amino acids. CDR3 loop: CSVARNTEAFF. The CDR3 DNA reads as TGCAGCGTTGCTCGGAACACTGAAGCTTTCTTT.

The V and J genes are TRBV19 and TRBJ2-2; the D is unclear. The germline gives CDR1 LNHDA, CDR2 SQIVND (reference sequence). The CDR3 contains 13 residues. V lost 3 bases, J lost 5 bases, and 7 bases lay in between. The DNA for the CDR3 is TGTGCCAGTAGTATCTCTGATACCGGGGAGCTGTTTTTT. Translation gives CASSISDTGELFF.

This clonotype was picked up a small number of times. The genes are TRBV30 and TRBJ1-2; D is perhaps TRBD1 (5 bases). The CDR3 runs 11 residues. The ends were cut back, 8 bases at V and 5 bases at J, with 12 bases in the middle. Germline-derived CDR1 and CDR2 are GTSNPN and SVGIG (reference sequence). CDR3 sequence (DNA): TGTGCCGGACACTGGGCATATGGCTACACCTTC. Translation: CAGHWAYGYTF.

This clonotype appeared a few times. This chain connects TRBV27 to TRBJ1-2; 9 bases align to TRBD1. The CDR3 length is 12 residues. CDR1 and CDR2 from the germline V gene are MNHEY and SMNVEV (reference sequence). V was pared by 8 bases and J by 8 bases, with 6 bases of the junction left unmatched. The CDR3 DNA is TGTGCCAGCCTGGACAGGGGCTACGGCTACACCTTC. Translation: CASLDRGYGYTF.

The rearrangement uses TRBV7-2 and TRBJ2-1; 14 bases are shared with TRBD2. The CDR3 consists of 17 residues. Germline V gives CDR1 SGHTA, CDR2 FQGNSA. J gave up 6 bases and V 3 bases, and 7 bases lay outside the gene matches. The chain's CDR3 is CASSFRLGLAGGNEQFF. The CDR3 bases are TGTGCCAGCAGCTTCCGACTAGGACTAGCGGGAGGCAATGAGCAGTTCTTC.

This clonotype showed up many times. The chain recombines TRBV25-1 with TRBJ2-7, with D perhaps being TRBD1 or TRBD2 (5 bases each). The CDR3 totals 13 residues. Germline V gene data show CDR1 as MGHDK and CDR2 as SYGVNS. The V end was cut by 4 bases, the J end by 1 base, with 8 bases between. The CDR3 reads CASSGDASYEQYF. CDR3 coding DNA: TGTGCCAGCAGTGGGGACGCTTCCTACGAGCAGTACTTC.

The chain links TRBV11-2 to TRBJ2-2; D might be TRBD2 (5 bases). From germline, CDR1 is SGHAT and CDR2 FQNNGV. The CDR3 totals 17 residues. V lost 0 bases and J 5 bases, leaving 16 bases between the germline ends. The CDR3: CASSLDPLGLRTGELFF. CDR3 nucleotide sequence: TGTGCCAGCAGCTTAGATCCACTAGGTCTTCGGACCGGGGAGCTGTTTTTT.

This clonotype came up many times. The genes are TRBV28 and TRBJ2-1, with TRBD2 matching 9 bases. The CDR3 contains 14 residues. CDR1 MDHEN and CDR2 SYDVKM come from the germline V gene. V lost 4 bases, J lost 9 bases, and 7 bases stayed unmatched. For the CDR3, the DNA is TGTGCCAGCAGTTGGGCGGGAGGGCGGAGTGAGCAGTTCTTC. Translated, it gives CASSWAGGRSEQFF.

This clonotype was detected many times. This chain connects TRBV12-3 or TRBV12-4 to TRBJ2-1; a weak D match, TRBD1 (5 bases). This CDR3 comprises 14 residues. Trimming took 4 bases from V and 2 from J, leaving 9 bases between them. The CDR3 is CASSSTVAYNEQFF. The CDR3 nucleotides are TGTGCCAGCAGTTCGACAGTAGCCTACAATGAGCAGTTCTTC.

The chain joins TRBV5-6 to TRBJ1-3; D uncertain. Germline V gene sequence: CDR1 SGHDT, CDR2 YYEEEE. The V and J ends lost 0 bases and 6 bases respectively, with 4 bases between them. The CDR3 sequence is 12 residues long. The CDR3 region is CASSLGVNTIYF. DNA for the CDR3: TGTGCCAGCAGCTTGGGGGTAAACACCATATATTTT. Complete variable domain (other parts from reference TRBV5-6 and TRBJ1-3): DAGVTQSPTHLIKTRGQQVTLRCSPKSGHDTVSWYQQALGQGPQFIFQYYEEEERQRGNFPDRFSGHQFPNYSSELNVNALLLGDSALYLCASSLGVNTIYFGEGSWLTVV.

This clonotype was seen many times. The chain is built from TRBV7-3 and TRBJ2-3; 9 bases are shared with TRBD2. The J segment lost 4 bases and the V segment lost 2 bases, leaving 1 base of the junction unmatched. Germline-derived CDR1 and CDR2 are SGHTA and FQGTGA. CDR3 length: 14 residues. The CDR3 region is CASSLASGADTQYF. The CDR3 bases are TGTGCCAGCAGCTTAGCTAGCGGGGCAGATACGCAGTATTTT.

This clonotype was counted many times. The genes are TRBV5-1 and TRBJ2-2; D is unclear. This CDR3 contains 12 residues. Germline V CDR1 and CDR2: SGHRS, YFSETQ. The V end lost 0 bases, the J end lost 6 bases, and 3 bases lay between the germline ends. CDR3 sequence (DNA): TGCGCCAGCAGCTTGGGGGCCGGGGAGCTGTTTTTT. Encoded protein: CASSLGAGELFF.

This clonotype has ten or more counts. The chain uses TRBV28 and TRBJ2-1; 9 bases map to TRBD2. CDR1 MDHEN and CDR2 SYDVKM come from the germline V gene. There are 15 residues in the CDR3. Trimming at V came to 3 bases and at J to 4 bases, leaving 4 bases not matched to a gene. CDR3 in DNA: TGTGCCAGCAGTTTCAGCGGGAGGTCATACAATGAGCAGTTCTTC. It codes for CASSFSGRSYNEQFF. Full variable domain (rest looked up from reference TRBV28 and TRBJ2-1): DVKVTQSSRYLVKRTGEKVFLECVQDMDHENMFWYRQDPGLGLRLIYFSYDVKMKEKGDIPEGYSVSREKKERFSLILESASTNQTSMYLCASSFSGRSYNEQFFGPGTRLTVL.

In this sample, this clonotype is medium-sized (0.01 to 0.1%). The gene calls are TRBV7-3 and TRBJ2-3; a possible D gene is TRBD2 (6 bases). Germline assignment: CDR1 SGHTA and CDR2 FQGTGA. Deletions cut 4 bases from V and 2 bases from J, with 10 bases between. The CDR3 is made up of 14 amino acids. The CDR3 spells CASSSSVPTDTQYF. In DNA, the CDR3 is TGTGCCAGCAGCTCTAGCGTCCCCACAGATACGCAGTATTTT.